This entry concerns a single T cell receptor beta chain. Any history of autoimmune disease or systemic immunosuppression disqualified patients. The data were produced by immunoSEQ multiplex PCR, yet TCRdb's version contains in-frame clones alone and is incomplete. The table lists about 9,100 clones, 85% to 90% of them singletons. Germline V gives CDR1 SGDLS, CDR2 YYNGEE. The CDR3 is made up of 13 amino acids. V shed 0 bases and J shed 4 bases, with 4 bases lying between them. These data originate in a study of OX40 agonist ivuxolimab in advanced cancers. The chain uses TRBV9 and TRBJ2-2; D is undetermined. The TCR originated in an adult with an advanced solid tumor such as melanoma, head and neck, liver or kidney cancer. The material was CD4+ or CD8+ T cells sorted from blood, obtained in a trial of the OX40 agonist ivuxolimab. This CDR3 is CASSVASTGELFF. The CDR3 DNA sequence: TGTGCCAGCAGCGTAGCAAGCACCGGGGAGCTGTTTTTT.